The T cell receptor beta chain described here comes from a study of T cell repertoires in cytomegalovirus infection. At the level of the study: CMV infection and matching HLA type were both indicated by public TCR beta signatures.

Via MiXCR, TCRdb re-called the reads, giving one row per CDR3 protein. Of approximately 180,000 distinct CDR3 sequences in the sample, about a tenth were seen once. Overall study results and limits: Public TCR beta family frequency separated CMV-and-HLA carriers, including in an independent cohort.

This clonotype was picked up a small number of times. Its antigen is still unknown. The V gene lost 1 base and the J gene lost 1 base, with 15 bases spanning the gap. The CDR3 runs to 17 residues. Germline CDR1 SGHAT, CDR2 FQNNGV. The TCR originated in a human donor in good health (CMV status not recorded). Some clones in this sample may be carry-over from other donors' samples. Sequencing used PBMCs. The gene calls are TRBV11-2 and TRBJ2-3, with unresolved D. The CDR3 region has the DNA TGTGCCAGCAGCTTAGCGCGGTGGGCAGGACGCACAGATACGCAGTATTTT. Residues: CASSLARWAGRTDTQYF.